This entry lists 9 T cell receptor beta chains sequenced from one sample in a study of blood T cell repertoires in COVID-19. Assay: immunoSEQ multiplex PCR; the TCRdb copy retains only in-frame clones and omits some. This sample has 250,000 to 350,000 clones, with around 90% found just once. The sample taken for sequencing was peripheral blood. The receptors were gathered from a middle-aged woman who had recovered from COVID-19.

The chain carries TRBV5-1 and TRBJ2-6; D gene unclear. The germline CDR1 and CDR2 sequences are SGHRS and YFSETQ. Trimming shortened V by 1 base and J by 2 bases, and 13 bases separated the two germline ends. The CDR3 contains 17 residues. CDR3 amino acids: CASSLMAGLPGANVLTF. The CDR3 DNA is TGCGCCAGCAGCTTGATGGCAGGCTTGCCTGGGGCCAACGTCCTGACTTTC.

The chain links TRBV27 to TRBJ2-3; 7 nucleotides match TRBD2. The CDR3 runs 12 residues. V trimming: 5 bases; J trimming: 6 bases; junction bases outside the gene matches: 2. In germline, CDR1 is MNHEY, CDR2 SMNVEV (reference sequence). Here the CDR3 reads CASSQTSDTQYF. The CDR3 bases are TGTGCCAGCAGTCAGACTAGCGATACGCAGTATTTT.

The chain employs TRBV9 and TRBJ2-1; 10 bases map to TRBD2. CDR1 SGDLS and CDR2 YYNGEE come from the germline V gene. V shed 4 bases and J 6 bases; nucleotides not matched to a gene: 4. The CDR3 has 14 residues. CDR3 nucleotides: TGTGCCAGCAGCTCTAGCGGGAGCGGCAATGAGCAGTTCTTC. Protein product: CASSSSGSGNEQFF.

The CDR3 coding sequence is TGTGCCAGTAGTATTGACTCCGGGACAGGGACCGGGGAGCTGTTTTTT. Protein product: CASSIDSGTGTGELFF. The chain recombines TRBV19 with TRBJ2-2; 9 nucleotides align to TRBD1. V dropped 3 bases and J dropped 5; count of bases not matched to a gene: 7. Germline V CDR1 and CDR2: LNHDA, SQIVND (reference sequence). CDR3 size: 16 residues.

The chain links TRBV7-9 to TRBJ1-2; D possibly corresponds to TRBD1 (5 bases). Per the germline V gene, CDR1 is SEHNR and CDR2 is FQNEAQ (reference sequence). Trimming removed 2 bases from V and 3 bases from J, with 25 bases in between. CDR3 length equals 19 residues. CDR3 nucleotides: TGTGCCAGCAGCTTAAATCGTCCTTTTAAACGGGACTTCCACTATGGCTACACCTTC. Encoded protein: CASSLNRPFKRDFHYGYTF.

J is TRBJ1-2 and V is TRBV3-1 (or the pseudogene TRBV3-2), with D maybe TRBD1 (6 bases). In germline, CDR1 is LGHDT, CDR2 YNNKEL (reference sequence). Trimming took off 7 bases at V and 4 bases at J, with 13 bases between the two ends. The CDR3 runs to 13 residues. The CDR3 sequence is CASNFRGGYGYTF. The CDR3 DNA sequence: TGTGCCAGCAACTTCAGGGGTGGCTATGGCTACACCTTC.

For this clone: Other DNA sequences in the same sample also yield this CDR3. The chain uses TRBV27 and TRBJ2-7, with D perhaps TRBD1 (5 bases). Germline loops: CDR1 MNHEY, CDR2 SMNVEV (reference sequence). Trimming removed 6 bases at V and 2 bases at J, with 14 bases between. The CDR3 is 14 amino acids. Here the CDR3 DNA reads TGTGCCAGCAGCCTAGGGCAGGGAACCTACGAGCAGTACTTC. Amino acids: CASSLGQGTYEQYF.

J is TRBJ2-7 and V is TRBV10-3; possibly TRBD1 for D (5 bases). The germline V gene encodes CDR1 ENHRY and CDR2 SYGVKD. There are 15 residues in the CDR3. The V end lost 3 bases, the J end lost 0 bases, and 12 bases lay between the germline ends. CDR3 in DNA: TGTGCCATCAGTGAAATGGGGCAGGTCTCCTACGAGCAGTACTTC. This translates into CAISEMGQVSYEQYF.

The chain combines TRBV6-7 with TRBJ2-7, with D possibly being TRBD1 (6 bases). TRBV6-7 belongs to the ORF category, with a function that is uncertain. The CDR3 runs to 12 residues. The CDR3 reads CVRKGDPYEQYF. The DNA for the CDR3 is TGTGTCCGCAAGGGGGATCCCTACGAGCAGTACTTC.